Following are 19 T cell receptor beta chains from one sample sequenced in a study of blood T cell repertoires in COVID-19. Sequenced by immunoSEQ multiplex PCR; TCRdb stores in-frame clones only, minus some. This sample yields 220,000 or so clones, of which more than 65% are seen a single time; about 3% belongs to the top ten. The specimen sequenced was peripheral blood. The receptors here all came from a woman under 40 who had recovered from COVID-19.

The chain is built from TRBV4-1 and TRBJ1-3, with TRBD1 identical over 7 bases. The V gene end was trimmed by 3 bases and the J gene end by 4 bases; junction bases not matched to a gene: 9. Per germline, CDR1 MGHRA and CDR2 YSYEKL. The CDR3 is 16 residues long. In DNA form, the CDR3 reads TGCGCCAGCAGCCAGGGGACAGCTTATATAGGAAACACCATATATTTT. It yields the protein CASSQGTAYIGNTIYF.

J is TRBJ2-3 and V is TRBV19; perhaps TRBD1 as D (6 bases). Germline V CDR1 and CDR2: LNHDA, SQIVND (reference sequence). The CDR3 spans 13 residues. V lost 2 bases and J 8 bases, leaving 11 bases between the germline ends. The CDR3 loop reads CASSINREGTQYF. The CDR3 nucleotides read TGTGCCAGTAGTATAAACAGGGAAGGTACGCAGTATTTT.

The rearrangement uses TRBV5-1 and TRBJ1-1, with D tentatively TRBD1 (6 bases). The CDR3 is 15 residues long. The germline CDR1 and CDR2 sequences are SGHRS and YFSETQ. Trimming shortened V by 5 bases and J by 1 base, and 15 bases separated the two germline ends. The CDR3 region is CASSLDSQGNTEAFF. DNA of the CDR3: TGCGCCAGCAGTCTGGACTCACAGGGGAACACTGAAGCTTTCTTT. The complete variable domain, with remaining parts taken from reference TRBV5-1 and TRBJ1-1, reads KAGVTQTPRYLIKTRGQQVTLSCSPISGHRSVSWYQQTPGQGLQFLFEYFSETQRNKGNFPGRFSGRQFSNSRSEMNVSTLELGDSALYLCASSLDSQGNTEAFFGQGTRLTVV.

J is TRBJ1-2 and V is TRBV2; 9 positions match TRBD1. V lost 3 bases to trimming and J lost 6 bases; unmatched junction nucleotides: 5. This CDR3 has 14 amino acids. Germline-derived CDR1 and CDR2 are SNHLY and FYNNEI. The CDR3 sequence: CASSEGQGWDGYTF. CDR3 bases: TGTGCCAGCAGTGAGGGACAGGGCTGGGATGGCTACACCTTC.

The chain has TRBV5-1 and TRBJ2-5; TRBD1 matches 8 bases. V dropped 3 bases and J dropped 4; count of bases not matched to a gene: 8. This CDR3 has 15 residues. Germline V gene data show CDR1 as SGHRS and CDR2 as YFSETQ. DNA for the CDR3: TGCGCCAGCAGCTCCCCGGGACAGGTAACAGAGACCCAGTACTTC. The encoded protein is CASSSPGQVTETQYF.

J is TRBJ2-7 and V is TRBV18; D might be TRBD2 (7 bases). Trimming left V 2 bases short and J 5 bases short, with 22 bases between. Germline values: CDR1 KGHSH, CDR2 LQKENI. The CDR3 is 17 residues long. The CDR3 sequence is CASSPSYNGGRGHEQYF. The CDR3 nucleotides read TGTGCCAGCTCACCATCGTACAACGGGGGGCGCGGCCACGAGCAGTACTTC.

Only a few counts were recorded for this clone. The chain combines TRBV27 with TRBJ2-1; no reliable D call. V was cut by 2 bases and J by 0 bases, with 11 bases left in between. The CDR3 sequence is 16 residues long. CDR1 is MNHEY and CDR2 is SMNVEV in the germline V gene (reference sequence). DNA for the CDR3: TGTGCCAGCAGTTTACGCCCCACATACTCCTACAATGAGCAGTTCTTC. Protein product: CASSLRPTYSYNEQFF.

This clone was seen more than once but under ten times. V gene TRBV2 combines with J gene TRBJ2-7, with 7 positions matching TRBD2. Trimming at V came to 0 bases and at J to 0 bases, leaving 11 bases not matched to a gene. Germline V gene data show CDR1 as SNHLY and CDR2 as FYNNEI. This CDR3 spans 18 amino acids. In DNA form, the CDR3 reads TGTGCCAGCAGTGAAGCGCTGAGAGCGGGATTAAGCTCCTACGAGCAGTACTTC. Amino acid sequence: CASSEALRAGLSSYEQYF.

In DNA, the CDR3 is TGTGCCTGGAGTGTACTTTCGTCCCAGTACTTC. Encoded protein: CAWSVLSSQYF. This chain joins TRBV30 and TRBJ2-5, with D unresolved. V shed 0 bases and J shed 9 bases, with 8 bases lying between them. The CDR3 contains 11 residues. Germline V gene sequence: CDR1 GTSNPN, CDR2 SVGIG (reference sequence).

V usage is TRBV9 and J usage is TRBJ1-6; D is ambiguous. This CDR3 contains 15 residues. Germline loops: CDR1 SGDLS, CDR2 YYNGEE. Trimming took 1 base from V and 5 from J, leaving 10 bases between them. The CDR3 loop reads CASSVTRGDNSPLHF. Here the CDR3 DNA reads TGTGCCAGCAGCGTAACCCGGGGAGATAATTCACCCCTCCACTTT.

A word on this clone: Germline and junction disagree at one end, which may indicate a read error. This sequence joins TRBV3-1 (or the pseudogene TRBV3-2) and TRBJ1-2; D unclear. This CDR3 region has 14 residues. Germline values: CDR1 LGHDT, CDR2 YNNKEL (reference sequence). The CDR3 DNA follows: TGTGCCAGCAGCCCTGACCTTGATAACTATGGTTACACCTTC. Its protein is CASSPDLDNYGYTF.

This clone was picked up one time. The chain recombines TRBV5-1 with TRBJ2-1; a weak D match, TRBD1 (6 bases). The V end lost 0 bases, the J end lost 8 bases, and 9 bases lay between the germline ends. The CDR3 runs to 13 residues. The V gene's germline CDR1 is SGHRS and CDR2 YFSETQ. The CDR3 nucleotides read TGCGCCAGCAGCTTGGACAGGGCTCATGAGCAGTTCTTC. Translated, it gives CASSLDRAHEQFF.

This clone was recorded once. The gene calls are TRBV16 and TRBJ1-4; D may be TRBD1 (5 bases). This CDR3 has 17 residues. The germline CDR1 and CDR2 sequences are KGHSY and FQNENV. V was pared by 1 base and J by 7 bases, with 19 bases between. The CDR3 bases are TGTGCCAGCAGCCAATTTGTATCCGGGGGGAAGGCTGAAAAACTGTTTTTT. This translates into CASSQFVSGGKAEKLFF. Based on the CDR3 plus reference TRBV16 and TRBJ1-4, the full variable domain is GEEVAQTPKHLVRGEGQKAKLYCAPIKGHSYVFWYQQVLKNEFKFLISFQNENVFDETGMPKERFSAKCLPNSPCSLEIQATKLEDSAVYFCASSQFVSGGKAEKLFFGSGTQLSVL.

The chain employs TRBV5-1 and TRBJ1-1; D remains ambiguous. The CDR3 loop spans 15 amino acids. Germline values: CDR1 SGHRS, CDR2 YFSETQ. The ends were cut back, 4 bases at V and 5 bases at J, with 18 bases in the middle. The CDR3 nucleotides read TGCGCCAGCAGCGATACAAGGTCGGTAGCAACTGAAGCTTTCTTT. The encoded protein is CASSDTRSVATEAFF.

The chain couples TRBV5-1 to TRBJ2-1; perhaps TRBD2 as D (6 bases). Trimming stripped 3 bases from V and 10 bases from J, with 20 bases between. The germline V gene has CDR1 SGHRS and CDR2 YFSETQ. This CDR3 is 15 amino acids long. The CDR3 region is CASSWGASGGKEQFF. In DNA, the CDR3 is TGCGCCAGCAGCTGGGGTGCGTCGGGCGGGAAGGAGCAGTTCTTC. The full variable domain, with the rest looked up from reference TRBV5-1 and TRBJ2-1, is KAGVTQTPRYLIKTRGQQVTLSCSPISGHRSVSWYQQTPGQGLQFLFEYFSETQRNKGNFPGRFSGRQFSNSRSEMNVSTLELGDSALYLCASSWGASGGKEQFFGPGTRLTVL.

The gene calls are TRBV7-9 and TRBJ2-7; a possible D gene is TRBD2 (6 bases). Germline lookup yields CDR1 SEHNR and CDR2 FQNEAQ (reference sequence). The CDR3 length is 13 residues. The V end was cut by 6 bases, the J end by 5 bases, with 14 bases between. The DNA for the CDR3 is TGTGCCAGCAGTCGGGAGTGGCTGGACGAGCAGTACTTC. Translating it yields CASSREWLDEQYF.

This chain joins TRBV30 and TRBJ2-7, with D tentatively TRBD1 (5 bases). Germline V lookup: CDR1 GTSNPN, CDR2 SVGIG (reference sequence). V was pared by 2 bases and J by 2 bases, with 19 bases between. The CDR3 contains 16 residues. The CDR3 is CAWSLSIGRAAYEQYF. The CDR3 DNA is TGTGCCTGGAGTCTCTCCATCGGCAGGGCAGCCTACGAGCAGTACTTC.

This CDR3 is CASSELLGVLQGSSYEQYF. CDR3 nucleotide sequence: TGTGCCAGCAGTGAATTACTTGGGGTCCTCCAGGGGAGCTCCTACGAGCAGTACTTC. The chain uses TRBV2 and TRBJ2-7; D possibly corresponds to TRBD1 (6 bases). The V gene lost 2 bases and the J gene lost 0 bases, with 23 bases spanning the gap. This CDR3 is built from 19 residues. Germline-derived CDR1 and CDR2 are SNHLY and FYNNEI.

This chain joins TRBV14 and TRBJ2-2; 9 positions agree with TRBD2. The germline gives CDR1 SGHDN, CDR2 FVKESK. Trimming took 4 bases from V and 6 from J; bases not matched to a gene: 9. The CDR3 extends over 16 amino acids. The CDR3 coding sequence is TGTGCCAGCAGCCGATTTAGCGGGAGATTCGCCGGGGAGCTGTTTTTT. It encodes CASSRFSGRFAGELFF.